The next 9 T cell receptor beta chains were all read from a single sample in a study of T cells in Graves' hyperthyroidism and ophthalmopathy (dated by TCRdb to about 2019). The library was obtained by multiplex PCR. Sequenced using an Illumina HiSeq 2000. The TCR beta CDR3 regions were amplified from RNA transcripts. For the first round of RT-PCR on the TCR CDR3, the HTBI primer set was used together with the Qiagen OneStep RT-PCR kit. Using fastp trimming at Q25 and MiXCR clonotype assembly, TCRdb reanalyzed the public sequencing data and kept in-frame beta chains. Rows are combined by CDR3 protein, so each entry shows the most common genes and DNA. The sample data list 400,000 to 550,000 distinct CDR3 sequences, and less than 25% of these were observed just once. The ten most abundant clones make up approximately 10% of the sample. Sequencing was done on a sample of blood. These receptors were collected from a woman in her twenties or thirties with Graves' ophthalmopathy.

This clonotype was recorded at least ten times. This chain links TRBV6-1 with TRBJ2-7; 8 bases are shared with TRBD1. Germline CDR1 is MNHNS and CDR2 is SASEGT. The CDR3 has 15 amino acids. J lost 3 bases, V lost 6 bases, and 10 bases had no gene match. The CDR3 nucleotides read TGTGCCAGCAGCCAAAGACAGGGGTTAAGCTACGAGCAGTACTTC. Protein product: CASSQRQGLSYEQYF.

This chain links TRBV25-1 with TRBJ2-5, with TRBD2 identical over 14 bases. The V and J ends lost 3 bases and 1 base, in that order; junction bases with no gene match: 4. The CDR3 covers 17 residues. Germline V gene sequence: CDR1 MGHDK, CDR2 SYGVNS. The CDR3 loop reads CASSDPGLAGGQETQYF. The CDR3 nucleotides read TGTGCCAGCAGTGATCCCGGACTAGCGGGAGGCCAAGAGACCCAGTACTTC.

This clonotype was found many times. The chain joins TRBV15 to TRBJ2-7; 8 nucleotides align to TRBD2. CDR1 is LNHNV and CDR2 is YYDKDF in the germline V gene (reference sequence). The junction had 5 bases not matched to a gene; V was cut back by 0 bases and J by 4 bases. This CDR3 is 15 amino acids long. DNA of the CDR3: TGTGCCACCAGCAGAGATGGCGGGGGGCGTTACGAGCAGTACTTC. Translated: CATSRDGGGRYEQYF.

This clonotype was recorded many times. The V call is TRBV4-1, the J call TRBJ1-5; D perhaps matches TRBD1 (5 bases). CDR1 and CDR2 (germline): MGHRA, YSYEKL. The V end was cut by 3 bases, the J end by 9 bases, with 12 bases between. The CDR3 spans 13 residues. CDR3 sequence reads: CASSQLGAGPQHF. The CDR3, as DNA: TGCGCCAGCAGCCAGCTTGGGGCAGGGCCCCAGCATTTT.

This clonotype was observed at least ten times. The rearrangement joins TRBV30 to TRBJ1-2; TRBD1 matches 9 bases. The CDR3 spans 14 residues. The ends lost 3 bases at V and 2 bases at J; junction bases unmatched: 4. Germline V gives CDR1 GTSNPN, CDR2 SVGIG (reference sequence). CDR3: CAWRRTGDNYGYTF. CDR3 bases: TGTGCCTGGAGAAGGACAGGGGACAACTATGGCTACACCTTC.

This clonotype was detected ten times or more. V and J are TRBV7-3 and TRBJ2-2; D might be TRBD2 (5 bases). The CDR3 is 16 amino acids. Trimming removed 5 bases at V and 6 bases at J, with 19 bases between. Germline V gene data show CDR1 as SGHTA and CDR2 as FQGTGA. CDR3 nucleotide sequence: TGTGCCAGCAGCGCTACACCCGGGAATTTTGCCGGGGAGCTGTTTTTT. This gives the protein CASSATPGNFAGELFF.

Many counts were recorded for this clonotype. The chain employs TRBV7-6 and TRBJ2-2; tentative D call: TRBD2 (6 bases). Germline-derived CDR1 and CDR2 are SGHVS and FNYEAQ. V was cut by 6 bases and J by 2 bases, with 10 bases left in between. This CDR3 is 14 amino acids long. The CDR3 coding sequence is TGTGCCAGCAGGGGGGGATTTAACACCGGGGAGCTGTTTTTT. It is translated as CASRGGFNTGELFF.

The chain couples TRBV10-3 to TRBJ1-2; D is perhaps TRBD1 (6 bases). Per germline, CDR1 ENHRY and CDR2 SYGVKD. The CDR3 has 15 residues. Trimming pared 7 bases from V and 3 bases from J, leaving 18 bases between. The CDR3 region is CAITPGAGADYGYTF. CDR3 DNA: TGTGCCATCACTCCGGGGGCAGGGGCCGACTATGGCTACACCTTC.

At least ten counts were recorded for this clonotype. The gene calls are TRBV27 and TRBJ2-7; 10 nucleotides match TRBD1. Germline lookup yields CDR1 MNHEY and CDR2 SMNVEV (reference sequence). The CDR3 is made up of 15 amino acids. V shed 3 bases, J shed 6 bases, and the junction held 8 bases outside the gene matches. This chain's CDR3 is CASSFSGTGVIEQYF. The CDR3 nucleotides are TGTGCCAGCAGTTTTTCCGGGACAGGGGTTATCGAGCAGTACTTC.